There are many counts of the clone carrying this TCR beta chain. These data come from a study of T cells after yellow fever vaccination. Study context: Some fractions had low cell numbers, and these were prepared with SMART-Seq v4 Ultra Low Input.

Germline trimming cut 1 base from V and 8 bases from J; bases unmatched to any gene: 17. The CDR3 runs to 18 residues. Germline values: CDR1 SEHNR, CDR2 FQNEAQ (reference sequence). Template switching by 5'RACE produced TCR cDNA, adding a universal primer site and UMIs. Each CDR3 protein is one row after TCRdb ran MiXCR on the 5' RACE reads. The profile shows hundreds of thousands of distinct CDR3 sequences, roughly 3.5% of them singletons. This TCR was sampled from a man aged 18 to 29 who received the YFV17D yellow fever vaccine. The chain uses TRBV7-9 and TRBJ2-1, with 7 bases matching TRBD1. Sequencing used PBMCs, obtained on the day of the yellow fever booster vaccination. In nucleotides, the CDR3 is TGTGCCAGCAGCTTAGTTCTTGGACGCGGACAGGCACGCGATGAGCAGTTCTTC. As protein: CASSLVLGRGQARDEQFF.